Following are 25 T cell receptor beta chains from one sample sequenced in a study of cytomegalovirus exposure and HLA in healthy donors. Primers: 60 Vbeta forward and 13 Jbeta reverse. Only in-frame clones appear in the TCRdb table, and some are missing; sequencing was by immunoSEQ multiplex PCR. The sample includes some 140,000 clones, about 70% of them seen just once. Material: PBMCs. These receptors were obtained from a middle-aged man in good health and CMV-seronegative.

The V gene is TRBV6-5, the J gene TRBJ2-7; 8 bases agree with TRBD2. Germline loops: CDR1 MNHEY, CDR2 SVGAGI. After removal of 5 bases from V and 3 bases from J, the junction contained 6 bases not matched to a gene. The CDR3 consists of 14 residues. CDR3 sequence: CASSPGGGFYEQYF. The CDR3 region has the DNA TGTGCCAGCAGTCCGGGGGGGGGATTCTACGAGCAGTACTTC.

The chain uses TRBV7-3 and TRBJ2-7, with D perhaps matching TRBD2 (6 bases). The V gene lost 2 bases and the J gene lost 3 bases, with 14 bases spanning the gap. The CDR3 is 15 amino acids. Germline V gene lookup returns CDR1 SGHTA and CDR2 FQGTGA. The CDR3 DNA reads as TGTGCCAGCAGCTTAGAAAGCGGGCTCGGCTACGAGCAGTACTTC. Amino acids: CASSLESGLGYEQYF.

CDR3 in DNA: TGTGCCTGGAGTGTAGGGGCGGGAGTTAATGAGCAGTTCTTC. Amino acid sequence: CAWSVGAGVNEQFF. This rearrangement joins TRBV30 to TRBJ2-1; 7 nucleotides match TRBD2. CDR3 length: 14 residues. J lost 7 bases, V lost 0 bases, and 6 bases had no gene match. CDR1 is GTSNPN and CDR2 is SVGIG in the germline V gene (reference sequence). Together with reference TRBV30 and TRBJ2-1, the CDR3 gives the full variable domain: SQTIHQWPATLVQPVGSPLSLECTVEGTSNPNLYWYRQAAGRGLQLLFYSVGIGQISSEVPQNLSASRPQDRQFILSSKKLLLSDSGFYLCAWSVGAGVNEQFFGPGTRLTVL.

This clone was observed once. The chain has TRBV6-5 and TRBJ2-2, with D perhaps matching TRBD2 (5 bases). The CDR3 length is 14 residues. CDR1 and CDR2 from the germline V gene are MNHEY and SVGAGI. V was shortened by 2 bases and J by 4 bases, with 8 bases between the two germline ends. CDR3 coding DNA: TGTGCCAGCAGTTACAGCGGCCCCACCGGGGAGCTGTTTTTT. Translating gives CASSYSGPTGELFF.

The chain couples TRBV7-2 to TRBJ2-1; 9 bases are a match to TRBD1. The CDR3 has 15 amino acids. The V and J ends lost 2 bases and 6 bases, in that order; junction bases with no gene match: 5. Germline assignment: CDR1 SGHTA and CDR2 FQGNSA. For the CDR3, the DNA is TGTGCCAGCAGCTTATGGGACAGGGAGGCCAATGAGCAGTTCTTC. Translated: CASSLWDREANEQFF.

V gene TRBV4-2 combines with J gene TRBJ2-7, with 7 nucleotides matching TRBD1. The V segment lost 0 bases and the J segment 3 bases; nucleotides outside the gene matches: 2. This CDR3 is built from 14 residues. CDR1 LGHNA and CDR2 YNFKEQ come from the germline V gene. CDR3 amino acids: CASSQEGTVYEQYF. CDR3 sequence (DNA): TGTGCCAGCAGCCAAGAGGGGACAGTCTACGAGCAGTACTTC.

The J gene is TRBJ2-2, the V gene TRBV30, with TRBD2 as a possible D gene (6 bases). CDR1 is GTSNPN and CDR2 is SVGIG in the germline V gene (reference sequence). CDR3 size: 14 residues. V was shortened by 4 bases and J by 4 bases, with 13 bases between the two germline ends. The CDR3 bases are TGTGCCTGGACCCCATGGGGGGTCACCGGGGAGCTGTTTTTT. Its protein product is CAWTPWGVTGELFF.

The chain is built from TRBV6-5 and TRBJ1-2, with D perhaps matching TRBD1 (6 bases). The CDR3 runs to 15 residues. The V and J ends lost 4 bases and 4 bases respectively, with 16 bases between them. Germline CDR1 is MNHEY and CDR2 is SVGAGI. Written as DNA, the CDR3 is TGTGCCAGCAGTTCCGCGACAGGCATCAGCTATGGCTACACCTTC. It yields the protein CASSSATGISYGYTF.

This clone showed up just a few times. The chain combines TRBV7-2 with TRBJ2-3, with 7 positions matching TRBD2. V was pared by 10 bases and J by 2 bases, with 9 bases of the junction left unmatched. The CDR3 loop spans 14 amino acids. Germline-derived CDR1 and CDR2 are SGHTA and FQGNSA. Here the CDR3 DNA reads TGTGCCAACGCTGCGGGAGCATACACAGATACGCAGTATTTT. Translation gives CANAAGAYTDTQYF.

This clone was counted a single time. The rearrangement links TRBV27 to TRBJ2-5; 8 nucleotides align to TRBD1. This CDR3 has 13 residues. With V trimmed by 3 bases and J by 11 bases, 8 bases remained unmatched. The germline gives CDR1 MNHEY, CDR2 SMNVEV (reference sequence). The CDR3 bases are TGTGCCAGCAGTTTCGGGACAGGATTTTGGCAGTACTTC. This translates into CASSFGTGFWQYF.

The chain is built from TRBV29-1 and TRBJ2-7; possibly TRBD1 for D (6 bases). V lost 7 bases and J lost 0, with 10 bases in between. This CDR3 has 12 residues. CDR1 and CDR2 from the germline V gene are SQVTM and ANQGSEA. The CDR3 here is CSASGHSYEQYF. The CDR3 DNA sequence: TGCAGCGCCTCGGGACACTCCTACGAGCAGTACTTC.

The CDR3 loop reads CAWIPQGLSNGYTF. CDR3 bases: TGTGCCTGGATTCCCCAGGGGCTTTCGAATGGCTACACCTTC. The chain combines TRBV30 with TRBJ1-2, with D perhaps matching TRBD1 (6 bases). V lost 4 bases and J lost 6, with 18 bases in between. This CDR3 has 14 residues. The germline V gene encodes CDR1 GTSNPN and CDR2 SVGIG (reference sequence).

V usage is TRBV4-1 and J usage is TRBJ1-1; tentative D call: TRBD1 (5 bases). Germline CDR1 reads MGHRA; CDR2 reads YSYEKL. With 4 bases removed from V and 6 bases from J, the gap between germline ends came to 18 bases. The CDR3 length is 15 residues. In DNA form, the CDR3 reads TGCGCCAGCAGCCGGGGGACTGCCCGATGGCCTGAAGCTTTCTTT. It translates to CASSRGTARWPEAFF.

CDR3 loop: CASQFSGLAGVTDTQYF. The CDR3 nucleotides read TGTGCCAGCCAGTTCTCGGGACTAGCGGGAGTAACAGATACGCAGTATTTT. The rearrangement uses TRBV5-4 and TRBJ2-3; 14 bases line up with TRBD2. CDR1 is SGHNT and CDR2 is YYREEE in the germline V gene (reference sequence). Trimming removed 7 bases from V and 3 bases from J; junction bases left unmatched: 10. The CDR3 is 17 residues long.

This sequence joins TRBV30 and TRBJ2-7; TRBD1 matches 7 bases. V lost 3 bases to trimming and J lost 6 bases; unmatched junction nucleotides: 5. CDR1 and CDR2 (germline): GTSNPN, SVGIG (reference sequence). This CDR3 has 12 amino acids. Here the CDR3 DNA reads TGTGCCTGGAGCAGAGGGGGCGGCGAGCAGTACTTC. Translation: CAWSRGGGEQYF.

This chain joins TRBV5-1 and TRBJ1-4; 7 bases are shared with TRBD1. Trimming cost V 4 bases and J 3 bases; bases outside gene matches: 6. Germline CDR1 and CDR2: SGHRS and YFSETQ. The CDR3 extends over 15 amino acids. The CDR3 protein is CASSPTGQSNEKLFF. The DNA for the CDR3 is TGCGCCAGCAGCCCCACGGGACAGTCTAATGAAAAACTGTTTTTT.

This clone was detected only a few times. This chain links TRBV19 with TRBJ1-1; no clear D. Germline values: CDR1 LNHDA, CDR2 SQIVND (reference sequence). Trimming shortened V by 1 base and J by 1 base, and 7 bases separated the two germline ends. The CDR3 is made up of 14 amino acids. The CDR3: CASSIGGKNTEAFF. CDR3 bases: TGTGCCAGTAGTATAGGAGGGAAGAACACTGAAGCTTTCTTT.

CDR3: CASSPGTQINSPLHF. The CDR3 DNA reads as TGCGCCAGCAGCCCTGGGACACAAATTAATTCACCCCTCCACTTT. This rearrangement joins TRBV4-3 to TRBJ1-6; weak D call: TRBD1 (6 bases). Trimming pared 4 bases from V and 6 bases from J, leaving 13 bases between. There are 15 residues in the CDR3. Germline CDR1 and CDR2: LGHNA and YSLEER.

This chain connects TRBV5-1 to TRBJ2-1, with D tentatively TRBD2 (5 bases). The V end lost 2 bases, the J end lost 1 base, and 13 bases lay between the germline ends. This CDR3 has 16 residues. Germline-derived CDR1 and CDR2 are SGHRS and YFSETQ. The DNA for the CDR3 is TGCGCCAGCAGCTTTGAGCCCGGAGGTTCCTACAATGAGCAGTTCTTC. Translating gives CASSFEPGGSYNEQFF.

The chain combines TRBV29-1 with TRBJ2-1, with TRBD2 matching over 11 bases. The germline CDR1 and CDR2 sequences are SQVTM and ANQGSEA. Germline trimming cut 7 bases from V and 7 bases from J; bases unmatched to any gene: 9. This CDR3 is built from 14 residues. In DNA, the CDR3 is TGCAGCGCCGAGAGGTCTAGCGGGGGGAATGAGCAGTTCTTC. It encodes CSAERSSGGNEQFF.

The chain uses TRBV25-1 and TRBJ2-2, with 10 nucleotides matching TRBD2. The CDR3 is 18 amino acids. J was trimmed by 1 base and V by 6 bases; bases with no gene match: 11. Germline values: CDR1 MGHDK, CDR2 SYGVNS. CDR3 nucleotide sequence: TGTGCCAGCAGGGATTACTCTAGCGGGGGTGTGAACACCGGGGAGCTGTTTTTT. It yields the protein CASRDYSSGGVNTGELFF.

This chain connects TRBV6-1 to TRBJ1-5; TRBD1 matches 10 bases. Looked up from germline, CDR1 is MNHNS and CDR2 is SASEGT. The J segment lost 5 bases and the V segment lost 2 bases, leaving 6 bases of the junction unmatched. CDR3 length: 16 residues. CDR3 amino acids: CASSESRDRGYQPQHF. In DNA, the CDR3 is TGTGCCAGCAGTGAATCTCGGGACAGGGGTTATCAGCCCCAGCATTTT.

This chain links TRBV4-3 with TRBJ2-7; 11 nucleotides agree with TRBD2. The ends lost 0 bases at V and 6 bases at J; junction bases unmatched: 13. CDR3 length: 18 residues. Per germline, CDR1 LGHNA and CDR2 YSLEER. DNA of the CDR3: TGCGCCAGCAGCCAAGACCCTCATAGCGGGAGGGGGAGTGGCGAGCAGTACTTC. Its protein product is CASSQDPHSGRGSGEQYF.

This chain uses TRBV4-3 with TRBJ2-1; TRBD2 matches 12 bases. Looked up from germline, CDR1 is LGHNA and CDR2 is YSLEER. J gave up 7 bases and V 0 bases, and 4 bases lay outside the gene matches. This CDR3 region has 16 residues. CDR3 coding DNA: TGCGCCAGCAGCCAAGAGGGAGGACTAGCGGGAAATGAGCAGTTCTTC. Translation: CASSQEGGLAGNEQFF.

The chain is built from TRBV27 and TRBJ2-3, with TRBD1 matching 8 bases. The CDR3 consists of 13 residues. V lost 6 bases, J lost 4 bases, and 3 bases stayed unmatched. Germline V gene sequence: CDR1 MNHEY, CDR2 SMNVEV (reference sequence). CDR3 amino acids: CASRPQGADTQYF. The CDR3 coding sequence is TGTGCCAGCAGACCACAGGGGGCAGATACGCAGTATTTT.